This passage covers 19 T cell receptor beta chains from one sample sequenced in a study of blood T cell repertoires in COVID-19. Assay used: immunoSEQ multiplex PCR; TCRdb lists only in-frame clones, some missing. The data show approximately 270,000 clones, roughly 87% seen once. The sequenced material came from peripheral blood. These receptors all come from a man aged 18-30 years with active or convalescent COVID-19.

The chain couples TRBV4-1 to TRBJ2-2; TRBD2 matches at 8 bases. After removal of 0 bases from V and 3 bases from J, the junction contained 9 bases not matched to a gene. Germline CDR1 reads MGHRA; CDR2 reads YSYEKL. The CDR3 length is 18 residues. Written as DNA, the CDR3 is TGCGCCAGCAGCCAAGAGGCGTGGCGGGGGGCCTACACCGGGGAGCTGTTTTTT. Translating it yields CASSQEAWRGAYTGELFF.

This chain connects TRBV7-2 to TRBJ1-5; 8 bases are shared with TRBD1. Germline loops: CDR1 SGHTA, CDR2 FQGNSA. V lost 5 bases and J lost 4; bases outside the gene matches: 7. The CDR3 length is 15 residues. DNA of the CDR3: TGTGCCAGCAGCCCCTGGACAGGGACTAATCAGCCCCAGCATTTT. It encodes CASSPWTGTNQPQHF.

This clone was recorded a few times. The chain uses TRBV7-9 and TRBJ2-2, with TRBD2 identical over 9 bases. J lost 3 bases, V lost 7 bases, and 3 bases had no gene match. CDR1 SEHNR and CDR2 FQNEAQ come from the germline V gene (reference sequence). This CDR3 is 14 amino acids long. The CDR3: CASTTSGYTGELFF. For the CDR3, the DNA is TGTGCCAGCACGACTAGCGGCTACACCGGGGAGCTGTTTTTT.

The chain uses TRBV7-3 and TRBJ2-5, with 9 bases fitting TRBD2. V gave up 4 bases and J gave up 4 bases; unmatched junction bases: 10. CDR3 length equals 16 residues. Germline V gene lookup returns CDR1 SGHTA and CDR2 FQGTGA. This CDR3 reads CASSSLGSGGGETQYF. The CDR3 DNA follows: TGTGCCAGCAGCTCGCTGGGTAGCGGGGGTGGAGAGACCCAGTACTTC.

DNA for the CDR3: TGTGCCAGCAGTGAAGAGGAGACGACCCAGTACTTC. This sequence encodes CASSEEETTQYF. J is TRBJ2-5 and V is TRBV6-1; no firm D call. Germline loops: CDR1 MNHNS, CDR2 SASEGT. The V end lost 1 base, the J end lost 7 bases, and 7 bases lay between the germline ends. The CDR3 has 12 amino acids.

The chain has TRBV7-8 and TRBJ2-5; 14 nucleotides match TRBD2. This CDR3 has 17 residues. The germline CDR1 and CDR2 sequences are SGHVS and FQNEAQ. V lost 7 bases and J lost 5; bases outside the gene matches: 12. DNA of the CDR3: TGTGCCAGCACTCTGGGCGGGACTAGCGGGAGTAGGGAGACCCAGTACTTC. It yields the protein CASTLGGTSGSRETQYF.

The V gene is TRBV9, the J gene TRBJ2-1; D perhaps matches TRBD2 (6 bases). Germline lookup yields CDR1 SGDLS and CDR2 YYNGEE. CDR3 size: 13 residues. Trimming left V 0 bases short and J 8 bases short, with 9 bases between. Here the CDR3 DNA reads TGTGCCAGCAGCGTAGGGGAGGTCCATGAGCAGTTCTTC. Protein: CASSVGEVHEQFF.

V gene TRBV14 combines with J gene TRBJ2-7; a possible D gene is TRBD1 (5 bases). The CDR3 runs 15 residues. The V end lost 1 base, the J end lost 6 bases, and 16 bases lay between the germline ends. Germline V gene lookup returns CDR1 SGHDN and CDR2 FVKESK. Here the CDR3 DNA reads TGTGCCAGCAGCCAAGTTGGGGCAGGGTCCCGCGAGCAGTACTTC. Translating gives CASSQVGAGSREQYF.

This clone was seen once. The J gene is TRBJ1-1, the V gene TRBV3-1 (or the pseudogene TRBV3-2), with D hard to call. The CDR3 spans 15 residues. Per the germline V gene, CDR1 is LGHDT and CDR2 is YNNKEL (reference sequence). Trimming removed 4 bases from V and 6 bases from J, with 18 bases in between. CDR3 in amino acids: CASSLKAVGVSEAFF. CDR3 in DNA: TGTGCCAGCAGCCTTAAAGCAGTCGGGGTTTCTGAAGCTTTCTTT.

This rearrangement joins TRBV6-5 to TRBJ1-1; a weak D match, TRBD1 (5 bases). Germline loops: CDR1 MNHEY, CDR2 SVGAGI. The CDR3 length is 16 residues. V was trimmed by 0 bases and J by 1 base, leaving 12 bases between them. The CDR3: CASSYSIPRGNTEAFF. CDR3 in DNA: TGTGCCAGCAGTTACTCGATCCCTAGGGGGAACACTGAAGCTTTCTTT.

The V gene is TRBV9, the J gene TRBJ2-7, with D possibly TRBD2 on 6 matching bases. The CDR3 has 16 amino acids. Germline CDR1 SGDLS, CDR2 YYNGEE. V lost 4 bases and J lost 6, with 23 bases in between. CDR3 loop: CASSNRDSGLRVEQYF. The CDR3 coding sequence is TGTGCCAGCAGCAACCGGGACTCGGGTCTTCGGGTCGAGCAGTACTTC.

The V gene is TRBV25-1, the J gene TRBJ2-7, with D perhaps TRBD2 (6 bases). Trimming took off 1 base at V and 7 bases at J, with 14 bases between the two ends. The germline V gene has CDR1 MGHDK and CDR2 SYGVNS. The CDR3 spans 14 residues. The CDR3: CASSELGGAGEQYF. As DNA, the CDR3 is TGTGCCAGCAGTGAATTGGGCGGGGCGGGAGAGCAGTACTTC.

The chain is built from TRBV18 and TRBJ1-2; D might be TRBD1 (6 bases). This CDR3 is 13 amino acids long. V was clipped by 6 bases and J by 1 base, with 9 bases between them. From germline, CDR1 is KGHSH and CDR2 LQKENI. The CDR3 sequence is CASSGDNNYGYTF. The CDR3 region has the DNA TGTGCCAGCTCCGGGGACAATAACTATGGCTACACCTTC.

The chain has TRBV6-2 or TRBV6-3 and TRBJ2-3; 8 bases match TRBD2. Germline V gene lookup returns CDR1 MNHEY and CDR2 SVGEGT. V dropped 6 bases and J dropped 6; count of bases not matched to a gene: 11. The length of the CDR3 is 15 residues. The DNA for the CDR3 is TGTGCCAGCAGCGTCACAGGACTAGCCCGGGATACGCAGTATTTT. Translating it yields CASSVTGLARDTQYF.

This rearrangement joins TRBV2 to TRBJ1-5; 8 bases align to TRBD1. The V gene's germline CDR1 is SNHLY and CDR2 FYNNEI. The ends lost 1 base at V and 7 bases at J; junction bases unmatched: 6. CDR3 length equals 15 residues. The CDR3 bases are TGTGCCAGCAGTGAAGTAGGGACAGGAGGGCAGCCCCAGCATTTT. It is translated as CASSEVGTGGQPQHF.

Here the CDR3 reads CASSYEGGTSTDTQYF. In DNA, the CDR3 is TGTGCCAGCAGCTACGAGGGGGGGACTAGCACAGATACGCAGTATTTT. The chain links TRBV3-1 (or the pseudogene TRBV3-2) to TRBJ2-3; perhaps TRBD2 as D (7 bases). The CDR3 contains 16 residues. Germline values: CDR1 LGHDT, CDR2 YNNKEL (reference sequence). V lost 5 bases, J lost 0 bases, and 15 bases lay in between.

The CDR3 sequence: CASSFRSLTGPYGYTF. Here the CDR3 DNA reads TGTGCCAGCAGTTTTAGATCCCTGACAGGCCCCTATGGCTACACCTTC. The V call is TRBV28, the J call TRBJ1-2; maybe TRBD1 (6 bases). The CDR3 is made up of 16 amino acids. CDR1 MDHEN and CDR2 SYDVKM come from the germline V gene. V was pared by 3 bases and J by 4 bases, with 18 bases between.

The rearrangement joins TRBV4-1 to TRBJ2-7; possibly TRBD1 for D (6 bases). This CDR3 region has 14 residues. Trimming removed 3 bases from V and 4 bases from J, with 13 bases in between. Per the germline V gene, CDR1 is MGHRA and CDR2 is YSYEKL. The CDR3 nucleotides read TGCGCCAGCAGCCACCATTACCAGGGGTACGAGCAGTACTTC. Protein: CASSHHYQGYEQYF.

V is TRBV6-5 and J is TRBJ1-6; D is uncertain. CDR3 size: 15 residues. Germline V gives CDR1 MNHEY, CDR2 SVGAGI. V was clipped by 2 bases and J by 7 bases, with 12 bases between them. The CDR3 DNA follows: TGTGCCAGCAGTTACACAACAGCGGGGAATTCACCCCTCCACTTT. Translating gives CASSYTTAGNSPLHF.